This T cell receptor (beta chain) is from a study of cytomegalovirus exposure and HLA in healthy donors (TCRdb year 2017). Broadly, across the study: According to a later analysis, one platform produced both the 120 validation repertoires and the 666 repertoires of the first cohort. The study aimed to test whether cataloging public T cell receptors could reveal signatures of past pathogen exposure. A separate validation cohort of about 110 different subjects was used in addition to the approximately 670-subject first cohort. To predict cytomegalovirus infection status, the study combined high-throughput TCR immunosequencing, statistical association of individual TCRs with disease status, and machine learning. Points the paper makes about the study in general: Across donors, most TCR sequences were observed very rarely, whereas some public TCRs were present in many individuals. In both the original and validation cohorts, the classifier was reported to diagnose cytomegalovirus status with high specificity and sensitivity. All 120 or so repertoires were used to score co-occurrence in the validation cohort in a later analysis, because that analysis had no HLA typing for the cohort. In vitro tests confirmed that a few of the cytomegalovirus-associated TCR beta chains recognize cytomegalovirus antigens. It was suggested by the authors that the approach could potentially be generalized to other disease states and immunological phenotypes. A total of 150 to 200 TCR beta chains were listed by the study as associated with cytomegalovirus. A later analysis found that TCRs clustered in the first cohort also tended to co-occur in the approximately 120 validation repertoires, with 90% to 95% of cluster scores above 0.

The donors belonged to the validation cohort of approximately 130 subjects, which was separate from the roughly 700-subject first cohort. This clone was seen once. Its antigen has not been determined. Per-base qualities were not stored, and no clone one base away is much larger. Taken from the germline V gene, the CDR1 and CDR2 loops are SGHTA and FQGNSA. The CDR3 numbers 14 residues from cysteine through phenylalanine. The CDR3 DNA has 42 bases and is translated from base 1. Trimming costs V 5 bases and J 1 base, and their ends lie 11 bases apart. The library was generated by the immunoSEQ multiplex PCR assay. The paper's processing steps were these. A statistical classification framework was built for diagnosing cytomegalovirus status from the catalog of TCR beta chain sequences. TCRdb holds this immuneACCESS table with in-frame rearrangements only. Some clones are missing; in checked studies, unresolved V genes explain under half, and the rest has no known cause. Clonal size and the V and J genes are those of that table, whereas D and trimming came from the DNA. The sample records 130,000 to 150,000 clones, 89% of which are singletons. The ten largest clones take up over 8.5% of the sample.

This receptor was obtained from a woman aged 18-29 years in good health and CMV-seropositive. The sample taken for sequencing was PBMCs. The chain links TRBV7-2 with TRBJ1-1, and TRBD1 may be the D gene, going by 6 matching bases. The DNA sequence follows: TGTGCCAGCAGCAGGCGGACAGAGAACACTGAAGCTTTCTTT. Its coded protein is CASSRRTENTEAFF.